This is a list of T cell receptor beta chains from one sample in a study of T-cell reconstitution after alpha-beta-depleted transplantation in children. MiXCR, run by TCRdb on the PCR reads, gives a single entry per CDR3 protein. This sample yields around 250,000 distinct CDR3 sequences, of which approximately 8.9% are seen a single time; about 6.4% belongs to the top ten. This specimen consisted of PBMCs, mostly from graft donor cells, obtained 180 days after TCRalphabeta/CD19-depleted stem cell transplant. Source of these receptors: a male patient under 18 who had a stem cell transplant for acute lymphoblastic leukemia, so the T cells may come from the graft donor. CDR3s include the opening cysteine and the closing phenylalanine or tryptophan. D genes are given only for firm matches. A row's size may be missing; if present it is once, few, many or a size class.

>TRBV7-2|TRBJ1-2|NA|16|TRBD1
TGTGCCAGCAGCTTAAGGAGGCCCGGACAGGGCTATGGCTACACCTTC
CASSLRRPGQGYGYTF
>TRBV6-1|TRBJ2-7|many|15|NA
TGTGCCAGCAGTGAAGCGGAGGCAGGGACCTACGAGCAGTACTTC
CASSEAEAGTYEQYF
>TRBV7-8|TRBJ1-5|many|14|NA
TGTGCCAGCAGCTTAGCAGGGTTTAATCAGCCCCAGCATTTT
CASSLAGFNQPQHF
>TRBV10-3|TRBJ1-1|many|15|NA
TGTGCCACGACGACAATACCGTGGAGGAACACTGAAGCTTTCTTT
CATTTIPWRNTEAFF
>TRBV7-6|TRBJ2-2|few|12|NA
TGTGCCAGCAGCCGCTCGGCCGGGGAGCTGTTTTTT
CASSRSAGELFF
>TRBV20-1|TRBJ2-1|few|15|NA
TGCAGTGCTAGAGATCTGGCAAAGGGGTACAATGAGCAGTTCTTC
CSARDLAKGYNEQFF
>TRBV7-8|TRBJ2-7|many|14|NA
TGTGCCAGCATCCCTCCCAAGGGGTGGAACGAGCAGTACTTC
CASIPPKGWNEQYF
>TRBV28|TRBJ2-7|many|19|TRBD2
TGTGCCAGCAGTCCCGAAGCGCGGGAGAGGACCAGGTGGATTGGAGAGCAGTACTTC
CASSPEARERTRWIGEQYF
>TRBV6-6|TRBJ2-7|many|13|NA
TGTGCCAGCAGGAGGGGCGTAATCTACGAGCAGTACTTC
CASRRGVIYEQYF
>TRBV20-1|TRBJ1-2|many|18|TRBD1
TGCAGTGCTAGAGATGATAAGAGGACAGGCCTCCTCTCCTATGGCTACACCTTC
CSARDDKRTGLLSYGYTF
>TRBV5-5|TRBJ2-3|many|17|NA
TGTGCCAGCAGCTTGCCCCCGACAGAGACCATCACAGATACGCAGTATTTT
CASSLPPTETITDTQYF
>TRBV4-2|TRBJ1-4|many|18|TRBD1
TGTGCCAGCAGCCAAGAGCTCCTGGGCCAGGGGGCAGGTGAAAAACTGTTTTTT
CASSQELLGQGAGEKLFF
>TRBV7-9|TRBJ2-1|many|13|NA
TGTGCCAGCAGCTTAAGGGGGAGCAATGAGCAGTTCTTC
CASSLRGSNEQFF
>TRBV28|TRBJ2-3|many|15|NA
TGTGCCAGCAGTCAGGGGGGGTCGAGCACAGATACGCAGTATTTT
CASSQGGSSTDTQYF
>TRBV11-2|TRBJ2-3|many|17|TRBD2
TGTGCCAGCAGCCTTCGGACTAGCGGGCCGAGCACAGATACGCAGTATTTT
CASSLRTSGPSTDTQYF
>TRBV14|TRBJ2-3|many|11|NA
TGTGCCAGCAGCTCAGGATATACGCAGTATTTT
CASSSGYTQYF
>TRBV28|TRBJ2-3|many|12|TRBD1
TGTGCCAGCGAACAGGGGACAGATACGCAGTATTTT
CASEQGTDTQYF
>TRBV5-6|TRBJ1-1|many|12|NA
TGTGCCAGCAGCTCCGGGCTCTTTGAAGCTTTCTTT
CASSSGLFEAFF
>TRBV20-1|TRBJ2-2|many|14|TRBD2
TGCAGTGCCCTCGTGGGAGGGCCCACCGGGGAGCTGTTTTTT
CSALVGGPTGELFF
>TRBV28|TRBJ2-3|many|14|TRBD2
TGTGCCAGCAGACTAGCGGGATTTTCGGATACGCAGTATTTT
CASRLAGFSDTQYF
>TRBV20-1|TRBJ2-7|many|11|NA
TGCAGTGCTAGCGGGGGCCACGAGCAGTACTTC
CSASGGHEQYF
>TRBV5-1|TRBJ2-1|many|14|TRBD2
TGCGCCAGCAGCTCTACTAGCGGGGAAAATGAGCAGTTCTTC
CASSSTSGENEQFF
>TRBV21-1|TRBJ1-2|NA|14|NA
TGTGCCAGCAGCACAGCGGCGGGGAACTATGGCTACACCTTC
CASSTAAGNYGYTF
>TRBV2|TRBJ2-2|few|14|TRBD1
TGTGCCAGCAGAACAGGGGCCGACACCGGGGAGCTGTTTTTT
CASRTGADTGELFF
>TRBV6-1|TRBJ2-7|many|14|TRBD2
TGTGCCAGCAGCCCCCGGGAGGGCCTCTACGAGCAGTACTTC
CASSPREGLYEQYF
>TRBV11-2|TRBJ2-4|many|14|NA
TGTGCCAGCAGCCGAGATCCGGGGCCGAACATTCAGTACTTC
CASSRDPGPNIQYF
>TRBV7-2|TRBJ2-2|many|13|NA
TGTGCCAGCAGCTTCACGAACACCGGGGAGCTGTTTTTT
CASSFTNTGELFF
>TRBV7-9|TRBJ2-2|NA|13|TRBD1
TGTGCCGGCGACAGGGGGATCACCGGGGAGCTGTTTTTT
CAGDRGITGELFF
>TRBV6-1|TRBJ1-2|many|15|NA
TGTGCCAGCAGCGAAGACCGGGGGAAAAACTATGGCTACACCTTC
CASSEDRGKNYGYTF
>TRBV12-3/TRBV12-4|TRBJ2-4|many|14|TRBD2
TGTGCCAGCACCCCCCGCCGGGGGGGAAACATTCAGTACTTC
CASTPRRGGNIQYF
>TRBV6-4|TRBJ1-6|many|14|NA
TGTGCCAGCAGTGAGCGGCAGGGTCATTCACCCCTCCACTTT
CASSERQGHSPLHF
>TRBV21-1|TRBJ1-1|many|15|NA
TGTGCCAGCAGCAAAGTATCAGGGGGGGACACTGAAGCTTTCTTT
CASSKVSGGDTEAFF
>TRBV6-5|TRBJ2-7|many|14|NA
TGTGCCAGCAGTACGGACCCGGTAACCTACGAGCAGTACTTC
CASSTDPVTYEQYF
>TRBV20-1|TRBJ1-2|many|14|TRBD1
TGCAGTGCTTCAATAGGGACAGTTGGAGGCGGCTACACCTTC
CSASIGTVGGGYTF
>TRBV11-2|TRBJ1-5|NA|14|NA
TGTGCCAGCAGCCCCGGGACACATATTCAGCCCCAGCATTTT
CASSPGTHIQPQHF
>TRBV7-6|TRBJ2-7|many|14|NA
TGTGCCAGCAGCTTAGCAACCAGGGCCTACGAGCAGTACTTC
CASSLATRAYEQYF
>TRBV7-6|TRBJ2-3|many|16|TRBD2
TGTGCCAGCAGCTTAGGACTAGCGGGAGAGGGGGATACGCAGTATTTT
CASSLGLAGEGDTQYF
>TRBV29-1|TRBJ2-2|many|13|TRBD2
TGCAGCTCTAGCGGGAGAGGTTCCGGGGAGCTGTTTTTT
CSSSGRGSGELFF
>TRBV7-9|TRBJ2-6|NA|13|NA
TGTGCCAGCCACCCGGGTGGGGCCAACGTCCTGACTTTC
CASHPGGANVLTF
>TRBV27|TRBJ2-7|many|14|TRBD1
TGTGCCAGCAGTGTGGACAGGGGTAGCTACGAGCAGTACTTC
CASSVDRGSYEQYF
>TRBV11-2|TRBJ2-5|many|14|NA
TGTGCCAGCAGCTTACACAGGTCATTAGAGACCCAGTACTTC
CASSLHRSLETQYF
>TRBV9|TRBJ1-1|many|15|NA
TGTGCCAGCAGCGTAGTAGGGGGGAGTGTCACTGAAGCTTTCTTT
CASSVVGGSVTEAFF
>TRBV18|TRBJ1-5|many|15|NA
TGTGCCAGCTCACTCCAGGGAGCAAGCAATCAGCCCCAGCATTTT
CASSLQGASNQPQHF
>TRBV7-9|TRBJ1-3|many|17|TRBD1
TGTGCCAGCAGCTCCGGGACAGGGAGTTTCTTTGGAAACACCATATATTTT
CASSSGTGSFFGNTIYF
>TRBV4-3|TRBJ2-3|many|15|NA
TGCGCCAGCAGCCAAGATAACCGGGGCACAGATACGCAGTATTTT
CASSQDNRGTDTQYF
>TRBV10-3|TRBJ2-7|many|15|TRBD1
TGTGCCATCAGTGGGGACAGGGGAGGGTACTACGAGCAGTACTTC
CAISGDRGGYYEQYF
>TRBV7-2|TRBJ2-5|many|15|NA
TGTGCCAGCAGCTTAGGATTCCCCACACAAGAGACCCAGTACTTC
CASSLGFPTQETQYF
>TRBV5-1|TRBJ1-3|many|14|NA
TGCGCCAGCAGCTCCAGGGACGGTGGAAACACCATATATTTT
CASSSRDGGNTIYF
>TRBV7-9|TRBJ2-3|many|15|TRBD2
TGTGCCAGCAGGCGAGCGGGAGGGCGCACAGATACGCAGTATTTT
CASRRAGGRTDTQYF
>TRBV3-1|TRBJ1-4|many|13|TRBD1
TGTGCCAGCAGCCAACACAGGGGTGAAAAACTGTTTTTT
CASSQHRGEKLFF
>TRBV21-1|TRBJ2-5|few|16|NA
TGTGCCAGCAGCAAAGCGCGAAACAGTTCCAAAGAGACCCAGTACTTC
CASSKARNSSKETQYF
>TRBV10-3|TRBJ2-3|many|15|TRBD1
TGTGCCATCAGAGAGGGGGACAGCTTCACAGATACGCAGTATTTT
CAIREGDSFTDTQYF
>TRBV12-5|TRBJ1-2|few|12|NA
TGTGCTAGTGGTTGGCAGAACTATGGCTACACCTTC
CASGWQNYGYTF
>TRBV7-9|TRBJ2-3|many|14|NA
TGTGCCAGCAGCTTCACAGGGCTCACAGATACGCAGTATTTT
CASSFTGLTDTQYF
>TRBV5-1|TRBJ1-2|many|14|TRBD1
TGCGCCAGCAGCCGACAGGGATCTTCTATCGGCTACACCTTC
CASSRQGSSIGYTF
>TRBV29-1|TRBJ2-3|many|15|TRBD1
TGCAGCGTTGGCGGGACAGGGGGGGGAACAGATACGCAGTATTTT
CSVGGTGGGTDTQYF
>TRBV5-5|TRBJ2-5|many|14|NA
TGTGCCAGCAGCCCCGAGATATACCAAGAGACCCAGTACTTC
CASSPEIYQETQYF
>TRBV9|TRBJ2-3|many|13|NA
TGTGCCAGCAGAGCCACTGGGGGAGATACGCAGTATTTT
CASRATGGDTQYF
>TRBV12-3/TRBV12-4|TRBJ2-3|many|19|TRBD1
TGTGCCAGCAGTCGACTCCTCCACTACGACAGGGGCGGTACAGATACGCAGTATTTT
CASSRLLHYDRGGTDTQYF
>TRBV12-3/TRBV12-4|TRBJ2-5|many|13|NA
TGTGCCAGCAGTTTATGGCCGACGGAGACCCAGTACTTC
CASSLWPTETQYF